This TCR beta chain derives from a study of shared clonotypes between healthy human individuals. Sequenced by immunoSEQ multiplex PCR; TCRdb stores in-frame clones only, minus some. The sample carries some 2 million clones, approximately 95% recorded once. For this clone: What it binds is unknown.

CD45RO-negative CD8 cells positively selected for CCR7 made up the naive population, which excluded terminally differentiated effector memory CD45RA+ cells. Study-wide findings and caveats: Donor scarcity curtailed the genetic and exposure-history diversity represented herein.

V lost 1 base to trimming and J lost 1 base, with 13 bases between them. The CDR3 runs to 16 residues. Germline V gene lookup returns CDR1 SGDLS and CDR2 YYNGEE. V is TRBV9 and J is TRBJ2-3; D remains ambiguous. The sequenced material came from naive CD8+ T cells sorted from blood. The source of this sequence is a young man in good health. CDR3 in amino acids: CASSVRAGSRTDTQYF. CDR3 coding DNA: TGTGCCAGCAGCGTACGCGCCGGATCCCGCACAGATACGCAGTATTTT.